What follows are 7 T cell receptor beta chains derived from one specimen sequenced in a study of blood T cell repertoires in COVID-19. Sequencing used immunoSEQ multiplex PCR; TCRdb keeps in-frame clones, though not all of them. The sample carries tens of thousands of clones, 81% recorded once. Sequencing was done on a sample of peripheral blood. These receptors were obtained from a man older than 75 with COVID-19, enrolled during active disease.

This chain links TRBV7-6 with TRBJ2-1, with 14 bases fitting TRBD2. The junction had 7 bases not matched to a gene; V was cut back by 9 bases and J by 0 bases. In germline, CDR1 is SGHVS, CDR2 FNYEAQ. This CDR3 has 17 amino acids. The CDR3 here is CARRTSGRIFSYNEQFF. As DNA, the CDR3 is TGTGCCAGAAGGACTAGCGGGAGGATCTTCTCCTACAATGAGCAGTTCTTC. The complete variable domain, with remaining parts taken from reference TRBV7-6 and TRBJ2-1, reads GAGVSQSPRYKVTKRGQDVALRCDPISGHVSLYWYRQALGQGPEFLTYFNYEAQQDKSGLPNDRFSAERPEGSISTLTIQRTEQRDSAMYRCARRTSGRIFSYNEQFFGPGTRLTVL.

The chain is built from TRBV18 and TRBJ1-2, with D perhaps TRBD1 (6 bases). Germline V gene lookup returns CDR1 KGHSH and CDR2 LQKENI. This CDR3 is built from 16 residues. V lost 6 bases and J lost 4, with 21 bases in between. The DNA for the CDR3 is TGTGCCAGCTCCCAAATAAACGCCGGGACACTCTATGGCTACACCTTC. This translates into CASSQINAGTLYGYTF. The variable domain in full, with the rest retrieved from reference TRBV18 and TRBJ1-2, is NAGVMQNPRHLVRRRGQEARLRCSPMKGHSHVYWYRQLPEEGLKFMVYLQKENIIDESGMPKERFSAEFPKEGPSILRIQQVVRGDSAAYFCASSQINAGTLYGYTFGSGTRLTVV.

The rearrangement joins TRBV18 to TRBJ1-2; tentative D call: TRBD1 (6 bases). Looked up from germline, CDR1 is KGHSH and CDR2 is LQKENI. Trimming cost V 5 bases and J 4 bases, with 20 bases left between them. This CDR3 comprises 16 residues. This chain's CDR3 is CASSYADPGTFYGYTF. The DNA for the CDR3 is TGTGCCAGCTCATACGCGGACCCCGGGACATTCTATGGCTACACCTTC.

The chain recombines TRBV2 with TRBJ1-6, with D uncertain. The CDR3 runs to 15 residues. Germline V gene sequence: CDR1 SNHLY, CDR2 FYNNEI. V was cut by 5 bases and J by 7 bases, with 15 bases left in between. The CDR3 sequence is CASSQSTVSNSPLHF. CDR3 nucleotide sequence: TGTGCCAGCAGTCAATCAACGGTGTCGAATTCACCCCTCCACTTT. Drawing the rest from reference TRBV2 and TRBJ1-6, the complete variable domain is EPEVTQTPSHQVTQMGQEVILRCVPISNHLYFYWYRQILGQKVEFLVSFYNNEISEKSEIFDDQFSVERPDGSNFTLKIRSTKLEDSAMYFCASSQSTVSNSPLHFGNGTRLTVT.

The chain combines TRBV19 with TRBJ1-4; TRBD1 is a possible D gene (6 bases). Germline CDR1 reads LNHDA; CDR2 reads SQIVND (reference sequence). The CDR3 is 16 amino acids. V lost 8 bases and J 5 bases, leaving 21 bases between the germline ends. The DNA of the CDR3 is TGTGCCAGTGGAACTCGGGGGGGCGGCACAAATGAAAAACTGTTTTTT. Its protein product is CASGTRGGGTNEKLFF.

The V gene is TRBV7-2, the J gene TRBJ1-5, with D possibly TRBD1 on 6 matching bases. Germline V lookup: CDR1 SGHTA, CDR2 FQGNSA. This CDR3 comprises 17 residues. The ends were cut back, 0 bases at V and 1 base at J, with 13 bases in the middle. The CDR3 nucleotides read TGTGCCAGCAGCTTAGCGCTCGGGGGGCGAAGCAATCAGCCCCAGCATTTT. Its protein is CASSLALGGRSNQPQHF.

The chain carries TRBV3-1 (or the pseudogene TRBV3-2) and TRBJ2-7; possible D gene TRBD2, 6 bases. V dropped 4 bases and J dropped 2 bases, with 12 bases sitting between them. Germline V gene lookup returns CDR1 LGHDT and CDR2 YNNKEL (reference sequence). This CDR3 is 14 amino acids long. CDR3 sequence reads: CASSPPGLPYEQYF. CDR3 DNA: TGTGCCAGCAGCCCGCCGGGACTCCCCTACGAGCAGTACTTC.